The T cell receptor (beta chain) under discussion was sequenced for a study of regulatory T cells in long-lasting Graves disease. Study-wide results and caveats: Tissue studied was limited to peripheral blood, excluding thyroid tissue.

This clonotype appeared many times. Its target is not known. Sequencing libraries for TCR beta were prepared with iRepertoire HTBI primers and Arm-PCR of CDR3 regions. TCRdb re-called the multiplex PCR reads through MiXCR, storing one row per CDR3 protein. The table includes some 320,000 distinct CDR3 sequences, 15% to 20% detected once. Noted time point: newly diagnosed GD, antithyroid drugs for less than 3 months. RNA extracted from PBMCs served as the sequencing template. The TCR comes from a female donor with Graves disease. Sequencing was performed on peripheral blood mononuclear cells (PBMCs), taken at new diagnosis, from a patient treated with antithyroid drugs.

The CDR3 here is CSAFGTSGNYEQYF. The CDR3 bases are TGCAGTGCCTTTGGGACTAGCGGTAACTACGAGCAGTACTTC. This sequence joins TRBV20-1 and TRBJ2-7; TRBD2 agrees at 11 bases. Germline assignment: CDR1 DFQATT and CDR2 SNEGSKA (reference sequence). V was clipped by 6 bases and J by 3 bases; unmatched bases: 7. CDR3 length equals 14 residues.